This T cell receptor beta chain comes out of a study of shared clonotypes between healthy human individuals. Study at large: CD4 naive and CD4 memory each took three plates per donor, while CD8 naive took two and CD8 memory one. Study observations and caveats: Researchers sampled blood only, noting tissue repertoires likely differ. Larger estimated richness was generally seen in naive subsets than in memory subsets.

The CDR3 contains 14 residues. V dropped 3 bases and J dropped 4; count of bases not matched to a gene: 7. Looked up from germline, CDR1 is GTSNPN and CDR2 is SVGIG (reference sequence). Turning to this clone: Its antigen is still unknown.

An approximately 220 ng quantity of DNA, 30,000 to 35,000 T cell genomes, went into the sorted-subset replicate PCRs. TCRdb's table, derived via immunoSEQ multiplex PCR, lists solely in-frame clones and lacks some. The sample records 2 million to 2.5 million clones, over 85% being singletons. The chain has TRBV30 and TRBJ2-3, with 7 bases fitting TRBD2. This clonotype originated in a man aged 18 to 30 in good health. Some clones in this sample may be carry-over from other donors' samples. The material sequenced was naive CD4+ T cells from PBMCs. Documented subset: CD45RA+ positively selected. The CDR3 reads CAWRGGRTADTQYF. The CDR3 DNA sequence: TGTGCCTGGAGGGGCGGGAGAACGGCAGATACGCAGTATTTT.